The entry below gives a single TCR beta chain sequence along with its context. The data were taken from a study of cytomegalovirus exposure and HLA in healthy donors. Primers: 60 Vbeta forward and 13 Jbeta reverse. TCRdb's copy holds only in-frame clones and misses some; the assay was immunoSEQ multiplex PCR. The table lists about 160,000 clones, 80% of them singletons. Germline V lookup: CDR1 MNHEY, CDR2 SVGAGI. The J segment lost 4 bases and the V segment lost 5 bases, leaving 7 bases of the junction unmatched. This CDR3 comprises 14 residues. What was sequenced was PBMCs. V gene TRBV6-5 combines with J gene TRBJ1-2, with 7 bases matching TRBD1. The origin of this receptor is a man between 18 and 29 years old in good health and CMV-seropositive. The CDR3 is CASSRDSGPYGYTF. Written as DNA, the CDR3 is TGTGCCAGCAGTCGGGACAGTGGCCCCTATGGCTACACCTTC.